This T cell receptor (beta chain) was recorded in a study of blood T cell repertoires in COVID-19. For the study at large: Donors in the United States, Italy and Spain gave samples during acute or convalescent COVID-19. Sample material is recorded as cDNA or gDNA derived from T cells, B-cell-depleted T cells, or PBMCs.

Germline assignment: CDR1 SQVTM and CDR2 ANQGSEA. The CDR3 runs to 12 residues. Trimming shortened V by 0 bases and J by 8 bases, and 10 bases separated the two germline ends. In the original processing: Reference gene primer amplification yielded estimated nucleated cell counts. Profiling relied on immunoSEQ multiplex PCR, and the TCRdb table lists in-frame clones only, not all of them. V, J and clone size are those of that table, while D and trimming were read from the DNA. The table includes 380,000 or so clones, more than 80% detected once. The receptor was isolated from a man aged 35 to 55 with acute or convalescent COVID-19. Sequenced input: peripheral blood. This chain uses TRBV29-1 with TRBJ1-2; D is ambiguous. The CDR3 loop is CSVEDVVLGYTF. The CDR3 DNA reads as TGCAGCGTTGAAGATGTGGTACTAGGCTACACCTTC.